This entry is about one T cell receptor (beta chain). Data came from immunoSEQ multiplex PCR; TCRdb stores just in-frame clones and leaves some out. There are about 10,000 clones in the sample; about 82% occur only once, and roughly 16% lies in the top ten. Time point of the sample: neoterminal ileum biopsy at postoperative endoscopy, about 6 months after surgery. This sample was taken from a study of T cell repertoires in ileal Crohn's disease. The V and J ends lost 2 bases and 1 base respectively, with 21 bases between them. The V gene's germline CDR1 is SGHRS and CDR2 YFSETQ. This CDR3 region has 18 residues.

The chain is built from TRBV5-1 and TRBJ2-5; TRBD2 might be the D (5 bases). The receptor's source is an adult with Crohn's disease. What was sequenced was ileal tissue. The CDR3 is CASSFTRAASTFQETQYF. The CDR3 DNA reads as TGCGCCAGCAGCTTCACGAGGGCGGCTAGCACCTTCCAAGAGACCCAGTACTTC.